What follows is one TCR beta chain and its context. The sample belongs to a study of control samples from healthy donors and cancer patients. Profiling relied on immunoSEQ multiplex PCR, and the TCRdb table lists in-frame clones only, not all of them. The data contain 18,000 or so clones, around 84% of them singletons. This CDR3 comprises 13 residues. V was trimmed by 0 bases and J by 6 bases, leaving 6 bases between them. Looked up from germline, CDR1 is SGDLS and CDR2 is YYNGEE. The chain joins TRBV9 to TRBJ2-2; no firm D call. The receptor comes from a woman in her 70s with colorectal cancer. The specimen was PBMCs. As DNA, the CDR3 is TGTGCCAGCAGCGTAGAGTCTGCCGGGGAGCTGTTTTTT. Amino acid sequence: CASSVESAGELFF.